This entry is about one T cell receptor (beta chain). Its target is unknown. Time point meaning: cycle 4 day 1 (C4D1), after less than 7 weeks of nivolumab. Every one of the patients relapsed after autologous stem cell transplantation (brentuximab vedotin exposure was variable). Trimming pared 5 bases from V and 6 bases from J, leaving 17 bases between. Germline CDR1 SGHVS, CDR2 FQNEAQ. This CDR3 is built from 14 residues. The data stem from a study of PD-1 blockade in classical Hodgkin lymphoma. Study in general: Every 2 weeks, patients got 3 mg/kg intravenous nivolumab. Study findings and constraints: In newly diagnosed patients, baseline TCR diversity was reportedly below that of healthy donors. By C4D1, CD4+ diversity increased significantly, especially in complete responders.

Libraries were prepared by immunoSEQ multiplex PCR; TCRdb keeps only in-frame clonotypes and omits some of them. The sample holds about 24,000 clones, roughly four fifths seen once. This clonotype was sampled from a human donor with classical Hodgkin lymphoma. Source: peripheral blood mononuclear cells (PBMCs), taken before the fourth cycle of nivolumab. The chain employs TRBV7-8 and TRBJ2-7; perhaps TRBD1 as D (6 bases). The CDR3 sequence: CASSPQGQSIEQYF. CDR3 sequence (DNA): TGTGCCAGCAGCCCCCAAGGACAGTCCATCGAGCAGTACTTC. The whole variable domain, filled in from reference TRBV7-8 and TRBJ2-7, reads GAGVSQSPRYKVAKRGQDVALRCDPISGHVSLFWYQQALGQGPEFLTYFQNEAQLDKSGLPSDRFFAERPEGSVSTLKIQRTQQEDSAVYLCASSPQGQSIEQYFGPGTRLTVT.